These T cell receptor beta chains were read from a single sample in a study of sequential checkpoint blockade in melanoma. Sequencing used immunoSEQ multiplex PCR; TCRdb keeps in-frame clones, though not all of them. The data contain 25,000 to 30,000 clones, about 77% of them seen just once; the ten biggest clones take up roughly 20%. The sample was CD8+ T cells sorted from blood (inferred from file names), taken from a patient given nivolumab and ipilimumab in sequence. The receptor set was obtained from a human donor with melanoma. The CDR3 runs from the conserved cysteine through the conserved F or W. D genes are given only for firm matches. Clone size is stated in some rows and not others, as once, few, many or a class when expanded.

V	size	D	J	DNA	CDR3
TRBV11-2	-	-	TRBJ2-7	TGTGCCAGCAGCTTAGATACAGGGCACGAGCAGTACTTC	CASSLDTGHEQYF
TRBV28	-	TRBD1	TRBJ1-2	TGTGCCAGCAGTTCCATTACTTCCGGGACAGGGGCTAACTATGGCTACACCTTC	CASSSITSGTGANYGYTF
TRBV11-2	-	-	TRBJ1-4	TGTGCCAGCAGCTTAGAACCGGGATTACTGTTTTTT	CASSLEPGLLFF
TRBV19	-	-	TRBJ2-1	TGTGCCAGTAGTATAGACGGGATTTGGAATGAGCAGTTCTTC	CASSIDGIWNEQFF
TRBV11-2	-	-	TRBJ1-4	TGTGCCAGCAGCTCTGGGACTAACTATGAAAAACTGTTTTTT	CASSSGTNYEKLFF
TRBV6-4	medium-sized	TRBD2	TRBJ2-1	TGTGCCAGCAGTTTTCTAGCGGGAGCGGGGCAGTTCTTC	CASSFLAGAGQFF
TRBV4-2	few	-	TRBJ1-4	TGTGCCAGCCGTCGTTTCGGGAGTACTAATGAAAAACTGTTTTTT	CASRRFGSTNEKLFF
TRBV4-3	-	-	TRBJ1-1	TGCGCCAGCAGCCAAGATCGTTGGACAGTGAACACTGAAGCTTTCTTT	CASSQDRWTVNTEAFF
TRBV19	-	TRBD1	TRBJ2-5	TGTGCCAGTAGTCTCTGGGACAGTCAAGAGACCCAGTACTTC	CASSLWDSQETQYF
TRBV7-8	-	-	TRBJ1-2	TGTGCCAGCAGCTTAGCGCTACAGCACTATGGCTACACCTTC	CASSLALQHYGYTF
TRBV7-2	-	TRBD1	TRBJ2-7	TGTGCCAGCAGCCCAGGACAGGGGGCCTACGAGCAGTACTTC	CASSPGQGAYEQYF
TRBV6-1	-	TRBD1	TRBJ2-7	TGTGCCAGCGGAGGGACAGGAGTTTACGAGCAGTACTTC	CASGGTGVYEQYF
TRBV7-2	-	-	TRBJ1-2	TGTGCCAGCAGCTTAGGGCAGGGGTCTTACTATGGCTACACCTTC	CASSLGQGSYYGYTF
TRBV5-4	-	TRBD1	TRBJ2-1	TGTGCCAGCAGGTTGTGGAGACAGGGTACTAATGAGCAGTTCTTC	CASRLWRQGTNEQFF
TRBV4-1	few	-	TRBJ1-2	TGCGCCAGCAGCCAAGTGGATGAACAGGATGGCTACACCTTC	CASSQVDEQDGYTF
TRBV5-8	few	-	TRBJ1-2	TGTGCCAGCAGCTTGGGAGGACAGTCCTATGGCTACACCTTC	CASSLGGQSYGYTF
TRBV2	few	TRBD1	TRBJ1-5	TGTGCCACCTGGGACAGGGGGCAAAGTCAGCCCCAGCATTTT	CATWDRGQSQPQHF
TRBV6-1	-	-	TRBJ2-7	TGTGCCAGCAGTGAAGCCGGCGGGGAGGTCTACGAGCAGTACTTC	CASSEAGGEVYEQYF
TRBV4-3	few	TRBD2	TRBJ2-1	TGCGCCAGCAGCCAAGATGATACGACTAGCGGGAGACATGAGCAGTTCTTC	CASSQDDTTSGRHEQFF
TRBV19	-	-	TRBJ2-7	TGTGCCAGTAGTAGCGGGATCTCCTACGAGCAGTACTTC	CASSSGISYEQYF
TRBV27	-	-	TRBJ2-7	TGTGCCAGCAGTTTGGACATCACCTACGAGCAGTACTTC	CASSLDITYEQYF
TRBV19	-	TRBD2	TRBJ2-7	TGTGCCAGTAGTATCAGCGGGGGTGCCTACGAGCAGTACTTC	CASSISGGAYEQYF
TRBV20-1	-	TRBD1	TRBJ2-1	TGCAGTGCTAGTGACAGGGTTGAGCAGTTCTTC	CSASDRVEQFF
TRBV5-6	-	TRBD1	TRBJ1-1	TGTGCCAGCAGCTTGGAGGGCCGGGACAGGGATGGGACTGAAGCTTTCTTT	CASSLEGRDRDGTEAFF
TRBV7-6	-	TRBD1	TRBJ2-2	TGTGCCAGCAGCTTAGCGCGACAGGGGGCGAGTCTTACCGGGGAGCTGTTTTTT	CASSLARQGASLTGELFF
TRBV7-9	few	TRBD1	TRBJ1-1	TGTGCCAGCAGCCCGACAGGGGGCACTGAAGCTTTCTTT	CASSPTGGTEAFF
TRBV29-1	-	-	TRBJ1-1	TGCAGCGTTGACGCGGCGAGACAGAGGACTGAAGCTTTCTTT	CSVDAARQRTEAFF
TRBV4-3	once	-	TRBJ2-3	TGCGCCAGCAGCCCCCGGGACACGATCACAGATACGCAGTATTTT	CASSPRDTITDTQYF
TRBV6-1	-	TRBD2	TRBJ2-1	TGTGCCAGCAGTCGCGGGAGTATCAATGAGCAGTTCTTC	CASSRGSINEQFF
TRBV4-1	-	TRBD1	TRBJ2-1	TGCGCCAGCAGTCCCGGACAGGGTGAGGGGAATGAGCAGTTCTTC	CASSPGQGEGNEQFF
TRBV4-3	-	-	TRBJ1-2	TGCGCCAGCAGCCAAGATTCAGAAATCTATGGCTACACCTTC	CASSQDSEIYGYTF
TRBV11-2	-	TRBD2	TRBJ2-7	TGTGCCAGCAGCTCGACCCCTTTAGCGGGAGAGGAGCAGTATTTC	CASSSTPLAGEEQYF
TRBV11-2	-	-	TRBJ2-7	TGTGCCAGCAGCTCGCCCGTGCGGAGAGACGAGCAGTACTTC	CASSSPVRRDEQYF
TRBV19	-	TRBD1	TRBJ2-1	TGTGCCAGTAGTATTTGGACAGGGGGCCCCTACAATGAGCAGTTCTTC	CASSIWTGGPYNEQFF
TRBV5-4	-	-	TRBJ1-2	TGTGCCAGCAGCTTAGGTGCGGGACGCTACACCTTC	CASSLGAGRYTF
TRBV7-9	-	-	TRBJ2-7	TGTGCCAGCAGCTTAGCCAGGATCGACGAGCAGTACTTC	CASSLARIDEQYF
TRBV7-9	-	-	TRBJ1-2	TGTGCCAGCAGCTTAATAGAGGTCTATGGCTACACCTTC	CASSLIEVYGYTF
TRBV15	-	TRBD2	TRBJ2-5	TGTGCCACCAGCAGAGGTGGGACTACCCAAGAGACCCAGTACTTC	CATSRGGTTQETQYF